This T cell receptor beta chain comes out of a study of follicular helper T cells after annual influenza vaccination. Background on the study: Sampling occurred days 0, 7 and 28 after each influenza vaccination.

As for time point: 2014-2015 season, 7 days after vaccination. Study-wide points: Day 7 ICOS+CD38+ clones later appeared mostly in ICOS-CD38- cTfh. Only about 9-21% of analyzed cells yielded productive TCRB sequences.

As for this clone: Its antigen is currently unknown.

Sequencing of TCRB used Survey level resolution. Libraries were prepared by immunoSEQ multiplex PCR; TCRdb keeps only in-frame clonotypes and omits some of them. The repertoire includes about 3,900 clones, over 80% of them detected once, and approximately 0.86% sits in the top ten. Losses at the gene ends were 3 bases for V and 4 bases for J; bases not matched to a gene: 14. Germline V gives CDR1 GTSNPN, CDR2 SVGIG (reference sequence). The CDR3 has 16 residues. The chain links TRBV30 to TRBJ2-5; 7 bases agree with TRBD2. The sequenced sample was CXCR5- memory CD4+ T cells sorted from blood, obtained 7 days after influenza vaccination. The clonotype comes from an adult who received the influenza vaccine. This CDR3 is CAWSSLTSHGGETQYF. For the CDR3, the DNA is TGTGCCTGGAGCTCCTTGACTAGCCACGGTGGAGAGACCCAGTACTTC.